This T cell receptor beta chain stems from a study of cytomegalovirus exposure and HLA in healthy donors. Whole-study context: The 120 or so validation repertoires used a platform that matched the one used for the 550 to 800 first-cohort repertoires, as a later analysis reported.

Using immunoSEQ multiplex PCR, the repertoire was profiled, and TCRdb retains in-frame clones only, with some absent. Here the sample spans over 130,000 clones, roughly 86% being singletons. This CDR3 region has 11 residues. Germline V gene lookup returns CDR1 SNHLY and CDR2 FYNNEI. Trimming stripped 5 bases from V and 10 bases from J, with 9 bases between. As for this clone: The antigen is unknown.

Study outcomes and limitations: There were around 160 TCR beta chains listed as cytomegalovirus-associated. There were some public TCRs occurring in many donors, but most TCR sequences were rare. In vitro experiments confirmed that a few CMV-associated chains were specific for CMV antigens.

The sample consisted of PBMCs. This chain uses TRBV2 with TRBJ2-1; D might be TRBD2 (5 bases). The source of this sequence is a man between 18 and 29 years old in good health and CMV-seropositive. The CDR3 loop is CASSTSGEQFF. Here the CDR3 DNA reads TGTGCCAGCAGTACTAGTGGCGAGCAGTTCTTC.